Each of the 20 T cell receptor beta chains below was sequenced from the same sample in a study of Ad26.COV2.S vaccination and SARS-CoV-2 variants. Treatment of the sample: about 20 received Ad26.COV2.S at low or high dose, single or two shots; roughly 5 received placebo; per-sample allocation not given. Sampling took place 63 days after the first vaccine or placebo injection. Data came from immunoSEQ multiplex PCR; TCRdb stores just in-frame clones and leaves some out. The data contain about 410,000 clones, approximately 90% of them singletons. The sample consisted of peripheral blood, taken in a trial of Ad26.COV2.S vaccine versus placebo. These receptor sequences come from a person aged 18-60 years who received the Ad26.COV2.S COVID-19 vaccine or a placebo.

The rearrangement uses TRBV9 and TRBJ1-6, with a tentative D call TRBD1 (5 bases). The CDR3 extends over 16 amino acids. V was shortened by 0 bases and J by 5 bases, with 12 bases between the two germline ends. Per germline, CDR1 SGDLS and CDR2 YYNGEE. CDR3 protein: CASSVGEGAHNSPLHF. CDR3 bases: TGTGCCAGCAGCGTAGGGGAAGGGGCCCATAATTCACCCCTCCACTTT.

This sequence joins TRBV5-6 and TRBJ2-7; 8 bases match TRBD2. J lost 2 bases, V lost 0 bases, and 4 bases had no gene match. The germline V gene has CDR1 SGHDT and CDR2 YYEEEE. The CDR3 spans 15 residues. CDR3 coding DNA: TGTGCCAGCAGCTTGGGACTAGCGATTACCTACGAGCAGTACTTC. Protein product: CASSLGLAITYEQYF.

The J gene is TRBJ1-1, the V gene TRBV15, with 7 bases lining up with TRBD1. The CDR3 sequence is 15 residues long. Germline V CDR1 and CDR2: LNHNV, YYDKDF (reference sequence). The trim removed 2 bases at V and 4 bases at J, leaving 7 bases unmatched. The CDR3 region is CATSRKGALRTEAFF. CDR3 coding DNA: TGTGCCACCAGCAGAAAGGGGGCGTTGCGCACTGAAGCTTTCTTT.

V usage is TRBV5-4 and J usage is TRBJ2-3; 13 nucleotides align to TRBD2. The J segment lost 5 bases and the V segment lost 4 bases, leaving 7 bases of the junction unmatched. The CDR3 sequence is 16 residues long. Germline V CDR1 and CDR2: SGHNT, YYREEE (reference sequence). The CDR3 here is CASSGGTSGTGDTQYF. In nucleotides, the CDR3 is TGTGCCAGCAGCGGGGGGACTAGCGGGACCGGAGATACGCAGTATTTT.

The chain has TRBV11-2 and TRBJ2-3; 15 nucleotides match TRBD2. The CDR3 sequence is 18 residues long. After removal of 6 bases from V and 0 bases from J, the junction contained 7 bases not matched to a gene. From germline, CDR1 is SGHAT and CDR2 FQNNGV. The CDR3 DNA reads as TGTGCCAGCAGTCGGGGACTAGCGGGAGGCGGAAGCACAGATACGCAGTATTTT. It specifies CASSRGLAGGGSTDTQYF.

This clone appeared a single time. The chain combines TRBV5-6 with TRBJ2-7, with no clear D. Trimming took 1 base from V and 0 from J, leaving 2 bases between them. Germline V gene data show CDR1 as SGHDT and CDR2 as YYEEEE. The CDR3 contains 12 residues. As DNA, the CDR3 is TGTGCCAGCAGCTTGCTCTCCTACGAGCAGTACTTC. It translates to CASSLLSYEQYF. The variable domain in full, completed from reference TRBV5-6 and TRBJ2-7, reads DAGVTQSPTHLIKTRGQQVTLRCSPKSGHDTVSWYQQALGQGPQFIFQYYEEEERQRGNFPDRFSGHQFPNYSSELNVNALLLGDSALYLCASSLLSYEQYFGPGTRLTVT.

V gene TRBV5-6 combines with J gene TRBJ2-3; D assignment may be TRBD1 or TRBD2 (5 bases each). Germline-derived CDR1 and CDR2 are SGHDT and YYEEEE. V lost 1 base and J 5 bases, leaving 11 bases between the germline ends. CDR3 length: 14 residues. In DNA, the CDR3 is TGTGCCAGCAGCTTGACCGGGGCCCAAGATACGCAGTATTTT. It translates to CASSLTGAQDTQYF.

This clone appeared a single time. J is TRBJ2-7 and V is TRBV5-1; 13 bases are shared with TRBD2. This CDR3 spans 15 amino acids. Germline V lookup: CDR1 SGHRS, CDR2 YFSETQ. The V segment lost 4 bases and the J segment 5 bases; nucleotides outside the gene matches: 6. The CDR3 bases are TGCGCCAGCAGCCCCCGGACTAGCGGGAGTCACGAGCAGTACTTC. Its protein is CASSPRTSGSHEQYF.

The chain couples TRBV11-3 to TRBJ2-7; 10 bases line up with TRBD2. This CDR3 spans 15 amino acids. In germline, CDR1 is SGHNT, CDR2 YENEEA. J gave up 1 base and V 2 bases, and 2 bases lay outside the gene matches. In DNA form, the CDR3 reads TGTGCCAGCAGCTTACTAGCGGGAGCTTCCTACGAGCAGTACTTC. It specifies CASSLLAGASYEQYF.

A remark on this clone: Other DNA sequences in this sample translate to the same CDR3. The chain links TRBV5-1 to TRBJ2-7; 11 bases agree with TRBD1. The CDR3 spans 15 residues. The J segment lost 3 bases and the V segment lost 1 base, leaving 3 bases of the junction unmatched. Germline loops: CDR1 SGHRS, CDR2 YFSETQ. CDR3 in DNA: TGCGCCAGCAGCTTGAAGGGGACAGGGGGCTACGAGCAGTACTTC. Its translation is CASSLKGTGGYEQYF.

This clone was observed a few times. This chain connects TRBV7-3 to TRBJ1-5, with unresolved D. V was shortened by 2 bases and J by 0 bases, with 17 bases between the two germline ends. CDR1 and CDR2 from the germline V gene are SGHTA and FQGTGA. The CDR3 contains 18 residues. In DNA form, the CDR3 reads TGTGCCAGCAGCTTAGTGTGGACCGATATTTATAGCAATCAGCCCCAGCATTTT. This sequence encodes CASSLVWTDIYSNQPQHF.

The chain links TRBV28 to TRBJ1-4; D remains ambiguous. The CDR3 has 15 residues. Germline CDR1 MDHEN, CDR2 SYDVKM. Trimming took 3 bases from V and 1 from J, leaving 9 bases between them. As DNA, the CDR3 is TGTGCCAGCAGTTTGATCCAGAGAACTAATGAAAAACTGTTTTTT. Protein sequence: CASSLIQRTNEKLFF.

CDR3 in amino acids: CASSKVAGGYNEQFF. Written as DNA, the CDR3 is TGTGCCAGCAGCAAAGTGGCAGGGGGCTACAATGAGCAGTTCTTC. V and J are TRBV7-3 and TRBJ2-1; TRBD1 matches 7 bases. J gave up 3 bases and V 5 bases, and 7 bases lay outside the gene matches. Germline CDR1 and CDR2: SGHTA and FQGTGA. The length of the CDR3 is 15 residues.

This chain joins TRBV28 and TRBJ2-7; TRBD1 matches at 8 bases. Trimming took 7 bases from V and 9 from J; bases not matched to a gene: 11. Germline loops: CDR1 MDHEN, CDR2 SYDVKM. This CDR3 is 13 amino acids long. The CDR3 DNA follows: TGTGCCAGCATCCGGGCAGGGGGCTTCGGGCAGTACTTC. The encoded protein is CASIRAGGFGQYF.

This clone was seen a single time. This chain connects TRBV5-6 to TRBJ2-3; 12 nucleotides match TRBD2. The CDR3 is 16 residues long. In germline, CDR1 is SGHDT, CDR2 YYEEEE. J was trimmed by 4 bases and V by 4 bases; bases with no gene match: 7. The CDR3 nucleotides are TGTGCCAGCAGCCGAAGGACTAGCGGGATTGCAGATACGCAGTATTTT. Amino acids: CASSRRTSGIADTQYF.

The chain joins TRBV9 to TRBJ2-1; TRBD2 matches 10 bases. The CDR3 consists of 15 residues. Losses at the gene ends were 0 bases for V and 10 bases for J; bases not matched to a gene: 7. Germline V gene data show CDR1 as SGDLS and CDR2 as YYNGEE. CDR3: CASSVGAGGPGEQFF. The CDR3 coding sequence is TGTGCCAGCAGCGTAGGAGCGGGAGGGCCGGGCGAGCAGTTCTTC.

This clone was recorded only once. The CDR3 loop reads CASSDPTGADTQYF. The CDR3 DNA follows: TGCGCCAGCAGCGACCCAACAGGGGCAGATACGCAGTATTTT. The chain recombines TRBV5-1 with TRBJ2-3; TRBD1 aligns across 7 bases. V was pared by 4 bases and J by 4 bases, with 6 bases of the junction left unmatched. The CDR3 consists of 14 residues. The germline CDR1 and CDR2 sequences are SGHRS and YFSETQ. Full variable domain (outside the CDR3, taken from reference TRBV5-1 and TRBJ2-3): KAGVTQTPRYLIKTRGQQVTLSCSPISGHRSVSWYQQTPGQGLQFLFEYFSETQRNKGNFPGRFSGRQFSNSRSEMNVSTLELGDSALYLCASSDPTGADTQYFGPGTRLTVL.

This rearrangement joins TRBV6-6 to TRBJ2-7, with 9 positions matching TRBD1. V was pared by 0 bases and J by 5 bases, with 8 bases of the junction left unmatched. Germline lookup yields CDR1 MNHNY and CDR2 SVGAGI (reference sequence). The CDR3 is 16 amino acids. CDR3 residues: CASSYSRGQGRDEQYF. The CDR3 region has the DNA TGTGCCAGCAGTTACTCGCGCGGACAGGGGCGGGACGAGCAGTACTTC.

The chain carries TRBV27 and TRBJ2-7; D is perhaps TRBD1 (6 bases). Between the trimmed V and J ends, which lost 5 bases and 5 bases, there was a span of 13 bases. Germline CDR1 and CDR2: MNHEY and SMNVEV (reference sequence). The CDR3 extends over 13 amino acids. The CDR3 DNA reads TGTGCCAGCAGTGTCCTGGGGGCTCACGAGCAGTACTTC. Residues: CASSVLGAHEQYF.

Only one count was recorded for this clone. The chain recombines TRBV6-5 with TRBJ2-7; D unresolved. Germline V gene sequence: CDR1 MNHEY, CDR2 SVGAGI. The CDR3 has 12 residues. V lost 6 bases to trimming and J lost 6 bases, with 12 bases between them. The CDR3 region is CASSLKWVEQYF. For the CDR3, the DNA is TGTGCCAGCAGCCTTAAGTGGGTCGAGCAGTACTTC.